A single sample gave rise to the 5 T cell receptor beta chains below, sequenced in a study of blood T cell repertoires in COVID-19. Some clones are missing from TCRdb's copy, which holds only in-frame ones; the method was immunoSEQ multiplex PCR. The profile shows around 210,000 clones, 80% of them singletons. The sample was peripheral blood. The receptors originated from a woman in her 70s with acute or convalescent COVID-19.

The chain links TRBV7-2 to TRBJ2-3, with D tentatively TRBD1 (6 bases). The CDR3 covers 15 residues. V lost 3 bases and J lost 3, with 13 bases in between. Germline loops: CDR1 SGHTA, CDR2 FQGNSA. CDR3 in amino acids: CASSFRGGRTDTQYF. CDR3 DNA sequence: TGTGCCAGCAGCTTCCGAGGGGGAAGGACAGATACGCAGTATTTT.

The chain combines TRBV11-3 with TRBJ2-3; 8 positions agree with TRBD2. V gave up 4 bases and J gave up 0 bases; unmatched junction bases: 6. From germline, CDR1 is SGHNT and CDR2 YENEEA. The CDR3 covers 16 residues. CDR3 nucleotide sequence: TGTGCCAGCAGCTCCGGGACTAGTTCCAGCACAGATACGCAGTATTTT. Amino acid sequence: CASSSGTSSSTDTQYF.

The chain recombines TRBV9 with TRBJ1-4; D unclear. The germline gives CDR1 SGDLS, CDR2 YYNGEE. The CDR3 sequence is 14 residues long. V dropped 0 bases and J dropped 8 bases, with 11 bases sitting between them. CDR3 protein: CASSVGPGREKLFF. CDR3 nucleotide sequence: TGTGCCAGCAGCGTAGGTCCGGGGAGGGAAAAACTGTTTTTT. Full variable domain (missing parts from reference TRBV9 and TRBJ1-4): DSGVTQTPKHLITATGQRVTLRCSPRSGDLSVYWYQQSLDQGLQFLIQYYNGEERAKGNILERFSAQQFPDLHSELNLSSLELGDSALYFCASSVGPGREKLFFGSGTQLSVL.

The chain uses TRBV14 and TRBJ2-7; D perhaps matches TRBD2 (5 bases). V was clipped by 0 bases and J by 13 bases, with 16 bases between them. Germline V lookup: CDR1 SGHDN, CDR2 FVKESK. The CDR3 covers 13 residues. CDR3 bases: TGTGCCAGCAGCCAAGAGGTTGGAGACCCGGGATACTTC. Amino acid sequence: CASSQEVGDPGYF.

The chain carries TRBV15 and TRBJ1-1; unclear D gene. The CDR3 runs 14 residues. From germline, CDR1 is LNHNV and CDR2 YYDKDF (reference sequence). Trimming pared 4 bases from V and 0 bases from J, leaving 9 bases between. CDR3 protein: CATSTAVLNTEAFF. CDR3 bases: TGTGCCACCAGCACAGCGGTTTTGAACACTGAAGCTTTCTTT.